A single TCR beta chain is shown here with its context. The antigen remains undetermined. These data come from a study of cytomegalovirus exposure and HLA in healthy donors. The primer mix had 60 Vbeta and 13 Jbeta primers. The repertoire was sequenced with immunoSEQ multiplex PCR; TCRdb's copy has only in-frame clones and lacks some. Of roughly 100,000 clones in the sample, about 64% were seen once. The CDR3 totals 13 residues. Trimming pared 6 bases from V and 5 bases from J, leaving 11 bases between. CDR1 MRHNA and CDR2 SNTAGT come from the germline V gene. General study points: The authors later found most CMV-associated TCR beta chains appeared HLA-restricted.

The sequence was collected from a female donor in good health and CMV-seronegative. The sequencing sample was made of PBMCs. The V and J genes are TRBV6-4 and TRBJ2-1, with D tentatively TRBD2 (6 bases). The CDR3 bases are TGTGCCAGCAGCGAACGGACTAACAATGAGCAGTTCTTC. Translated: CASSERTNNEQFF.